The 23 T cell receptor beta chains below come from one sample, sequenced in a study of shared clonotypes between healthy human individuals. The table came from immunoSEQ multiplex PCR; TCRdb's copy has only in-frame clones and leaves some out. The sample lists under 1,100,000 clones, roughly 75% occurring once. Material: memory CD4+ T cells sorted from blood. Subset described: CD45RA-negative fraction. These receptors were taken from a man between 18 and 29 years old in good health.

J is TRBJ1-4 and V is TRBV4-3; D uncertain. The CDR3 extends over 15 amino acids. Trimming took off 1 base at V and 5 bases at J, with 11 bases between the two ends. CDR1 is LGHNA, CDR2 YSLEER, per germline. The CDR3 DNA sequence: TGCGCCAGCAGCCAAGGAAGCGTAGTAAATGAAAAACTGTTTTTT. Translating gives CASSQGSVVNEKLFF.

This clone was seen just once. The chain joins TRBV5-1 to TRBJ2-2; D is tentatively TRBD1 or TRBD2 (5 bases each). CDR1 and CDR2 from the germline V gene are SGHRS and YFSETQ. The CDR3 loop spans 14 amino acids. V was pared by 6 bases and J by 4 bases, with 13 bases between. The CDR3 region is CASNYGGGTGELFF. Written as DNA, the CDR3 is TGCGCCAGCAATTATGGGGGTGGCACCGGGGAGCTGTTTTTT.

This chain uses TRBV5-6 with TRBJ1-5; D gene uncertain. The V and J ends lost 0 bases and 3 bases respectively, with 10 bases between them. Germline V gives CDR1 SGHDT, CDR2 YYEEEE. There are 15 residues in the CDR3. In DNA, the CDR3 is TGTGCCAGCAGCTTGGGGTCCCAGGTCAATCAGCCCCAGCATTTT. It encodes CASSLGSQVNQPQHF.

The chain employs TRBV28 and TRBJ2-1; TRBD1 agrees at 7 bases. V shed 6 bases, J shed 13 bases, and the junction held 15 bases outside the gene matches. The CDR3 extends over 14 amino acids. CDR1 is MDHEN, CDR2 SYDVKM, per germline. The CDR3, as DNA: TGTGCCAGCAGACCCCAAGGGGGCCGATCTGAACAGTTCTTC. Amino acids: CASRPQGGRSEQFF.

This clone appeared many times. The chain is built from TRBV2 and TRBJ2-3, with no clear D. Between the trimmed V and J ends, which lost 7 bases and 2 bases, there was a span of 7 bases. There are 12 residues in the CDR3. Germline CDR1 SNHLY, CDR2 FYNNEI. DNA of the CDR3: TGTGCCAGCACCAAGGCCACAGATACGCAGTATTTT. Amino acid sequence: CASTKATDTQYF.

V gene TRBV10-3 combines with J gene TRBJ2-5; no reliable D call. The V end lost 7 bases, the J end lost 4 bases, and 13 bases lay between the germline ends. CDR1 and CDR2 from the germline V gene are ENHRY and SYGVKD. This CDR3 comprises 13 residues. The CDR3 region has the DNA TGTGCCATCAACATGGATTCCCGAGAGACCCAGTACTTC. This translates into CAINMDSRETQYF.

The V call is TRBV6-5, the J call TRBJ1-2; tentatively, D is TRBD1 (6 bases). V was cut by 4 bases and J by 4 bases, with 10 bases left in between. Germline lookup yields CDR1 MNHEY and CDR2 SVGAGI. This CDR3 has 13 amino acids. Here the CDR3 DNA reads TGTGCCAGCAGTTCCGACAGGATCTATGGCTACACCTTC. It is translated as CASSSDRIYGYTF.

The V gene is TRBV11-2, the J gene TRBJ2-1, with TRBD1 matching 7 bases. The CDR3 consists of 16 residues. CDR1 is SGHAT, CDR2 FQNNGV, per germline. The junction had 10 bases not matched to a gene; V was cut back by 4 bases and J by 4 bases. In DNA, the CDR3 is TGTGCCAGCAGCTCCAAGGACAGGCGCTTGTACAATGAGCAGTTCTTC. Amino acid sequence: CASSSKDRRLYNEQFF.

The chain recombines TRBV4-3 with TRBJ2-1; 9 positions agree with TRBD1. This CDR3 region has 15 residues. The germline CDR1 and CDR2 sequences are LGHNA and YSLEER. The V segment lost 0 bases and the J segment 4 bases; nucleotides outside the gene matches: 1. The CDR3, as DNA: TGCGCCAGCAGCCAAGATGGGACAGGGTACAATGAGCAGTTCTTC. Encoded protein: CASSQDGTGYNEQFF.

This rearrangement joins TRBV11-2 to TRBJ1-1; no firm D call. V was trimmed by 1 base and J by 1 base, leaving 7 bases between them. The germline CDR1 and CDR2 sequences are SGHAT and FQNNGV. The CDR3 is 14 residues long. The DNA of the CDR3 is TGTGCCAGCAGCTTAGTCGGGTGGAACACTGAAGCTTTCTTT. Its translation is CASSLVGWNTEAFF.

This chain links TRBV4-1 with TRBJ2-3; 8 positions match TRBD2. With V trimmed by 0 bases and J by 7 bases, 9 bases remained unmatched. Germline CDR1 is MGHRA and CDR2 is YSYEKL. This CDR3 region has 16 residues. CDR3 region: CASSQDWGTSMYTQYF. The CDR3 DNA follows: TGCGCCAGCAGCCAAGATTGGGGGACTAGTATGTATACGCAGTATTTT.

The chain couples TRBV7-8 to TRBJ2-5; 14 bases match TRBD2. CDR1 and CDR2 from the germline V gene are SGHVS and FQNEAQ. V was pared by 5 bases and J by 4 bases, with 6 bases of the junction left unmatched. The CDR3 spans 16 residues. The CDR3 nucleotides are TGTGCCAGCAGCACCCGACTAGCGGGGGGGACAGAGACCCAGTACTTC. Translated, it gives CASSTRLAGGTETQYF.

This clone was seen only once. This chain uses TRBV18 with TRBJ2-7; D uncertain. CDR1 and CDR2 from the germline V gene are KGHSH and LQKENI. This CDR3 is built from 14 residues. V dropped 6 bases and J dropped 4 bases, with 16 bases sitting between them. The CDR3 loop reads CASSPQRTQYEQYF. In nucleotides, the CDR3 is TGTGCCAGCTCCCCCCAGCGTACCCAATACGAGCAGTACTTC. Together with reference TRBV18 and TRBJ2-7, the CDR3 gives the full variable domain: NAGVMQNPRHLVRRRGQEARLRCSPMKGHSHVYWYRQLPEEGLKFMVYLQKENIIDESGMPKERFSAEFPKEGPSILRIQQVVRGDSAAYFCASSPQRTQYEQYFGPGTRLTVT.

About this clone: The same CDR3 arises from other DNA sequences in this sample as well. CDR3 residues: CASSSQGAGELFF. In DNA, the CDR3 is TGTGCCAGCAGCTCACAGGGGGCCGGGGAGCTGTTTTTT. The chain has TRBV7-9 and TRBJ2-2; 8 nucleotides match TRBD1. The length of the CDR3 is 13 residues. The V and J ends lost 4 bases and 6 bases, in that order; junction bases with no gene match: 1. Germline loops: CDR1 SEHNR, CDR2 FQNEAQ (reference sequence).

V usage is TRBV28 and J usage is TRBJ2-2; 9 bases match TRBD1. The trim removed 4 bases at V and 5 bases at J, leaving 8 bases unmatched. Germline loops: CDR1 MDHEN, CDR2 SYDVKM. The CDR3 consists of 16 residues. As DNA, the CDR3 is TGTGCCAGCAGTTCCACCCTGGGACAGGGAACCGGGGAGCTGTTTTTT. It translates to CASSSTLGQGTGELFF.

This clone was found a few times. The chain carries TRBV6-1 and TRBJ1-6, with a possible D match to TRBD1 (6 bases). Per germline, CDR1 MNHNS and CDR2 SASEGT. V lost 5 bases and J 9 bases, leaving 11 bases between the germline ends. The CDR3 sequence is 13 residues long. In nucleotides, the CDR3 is TGTGCCAGCAGTCAGGGGTTCTTTTCACCCCTCCACTTT. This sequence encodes CASSQGFFSPLHF.

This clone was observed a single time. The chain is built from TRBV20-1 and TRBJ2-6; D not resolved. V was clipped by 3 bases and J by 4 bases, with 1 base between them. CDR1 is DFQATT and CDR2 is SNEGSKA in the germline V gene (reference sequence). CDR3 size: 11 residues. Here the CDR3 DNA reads TGCAGTGCTAGCGGGGCCAACGTCCTGACTTTC. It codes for CSASGANVLTF.

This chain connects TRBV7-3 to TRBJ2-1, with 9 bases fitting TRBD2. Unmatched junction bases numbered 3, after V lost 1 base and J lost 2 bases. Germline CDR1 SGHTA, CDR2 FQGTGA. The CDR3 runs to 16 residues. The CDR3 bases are TGTGCCAGCAGCTTAAGGGGGACTAGCCCCTACAATGAGCAGTTCTTC. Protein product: CASSLRGTSPYNEQFF.

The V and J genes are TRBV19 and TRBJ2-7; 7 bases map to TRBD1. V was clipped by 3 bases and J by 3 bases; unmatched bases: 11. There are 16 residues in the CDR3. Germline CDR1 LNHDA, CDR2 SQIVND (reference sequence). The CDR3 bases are TGTGCCAGTAGTATGTCCGGAACAGGGGCCTTCTACGAGCAGTACTTC. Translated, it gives CASSMSGTGAFYEQYF.

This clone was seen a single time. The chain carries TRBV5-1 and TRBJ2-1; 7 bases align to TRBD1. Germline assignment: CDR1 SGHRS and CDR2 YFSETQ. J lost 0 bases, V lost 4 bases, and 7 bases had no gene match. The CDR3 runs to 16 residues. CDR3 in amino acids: CASSVATGASYNEQFF. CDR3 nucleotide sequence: TGCGCCAGCAGCGTTGCCACAGGGGCCTCCTACAATGAGCAGTTCTTC.

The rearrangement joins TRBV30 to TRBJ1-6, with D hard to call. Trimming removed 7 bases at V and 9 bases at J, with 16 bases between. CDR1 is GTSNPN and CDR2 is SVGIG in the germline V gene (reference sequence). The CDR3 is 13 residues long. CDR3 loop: CAYSGSPGSPLHF. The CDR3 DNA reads TGTGCCTATTCCGGATCTCCCGGTTCACCCCTCCACTTT. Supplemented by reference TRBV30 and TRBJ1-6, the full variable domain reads SQTIHQWPATLVQPVGSPLSLECTVEGTSNPNLYWYRQAAGRGLQLLFYSVGIGQISSEVPQNLSASRPQDRQFILSSKKLLLSDSGFYLCAYSGSPGSPLHFGNGTRLTVT.

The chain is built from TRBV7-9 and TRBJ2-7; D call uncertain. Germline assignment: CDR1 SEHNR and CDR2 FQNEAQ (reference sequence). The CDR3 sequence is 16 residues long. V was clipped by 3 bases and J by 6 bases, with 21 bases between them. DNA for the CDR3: TGTGCCAGCAGCTTCCTCGGCCTCGGTGGGGAACGCGAGCAGTACTTC. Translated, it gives CASSFLGLGGEREQYF. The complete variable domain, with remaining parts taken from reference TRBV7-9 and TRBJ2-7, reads DTGVSQNPRHKITKRGQNVTFRCDPISEHNRLYWYRQTLGQGPEFLTYFQNEAQLEKSRLLSDRFSAERPKGSFSTLEIQRTEQGDSAMYLCASSFLGLGGEREQYFGPGTRLTVT.

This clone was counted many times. Here the CDR3 DNA reads TGTGCCAGTACAGACAGAAACACCGGGGAGCTGTTTTTT. Amino acids: CASTDRNTGELFF. This chain links TRBV7-3 with TRBJ2-2, with a possible D match to TRBD1 (5 bases). The germline V gene encodes CDR1 SGHTA and CDR2 FQGTGA. The CDR3 runs to 13 residues. V was trimmed by 9 bases and J by 2 bases, leaving 10 bases between them. The variable domain in full, completed from reference TRBV7-3 and TRBJ2-2, reads GAGVSQTPSNKVTEKGKYVELRCDPISGHTALYWYRQSLGQGPEFLIYFQGTGAADDSGLPNDRFFAVRPEGSVSTLKIQRTERGDSAVYLCASTDRNTGELFFGEGSRLTVL.